Each of the 10 T cell receptor beta chains below was sequenced from the same sample in a study of blood T cell repertoires in COVID-19. Measured with immunoSEQ multiplex PCR; TCRdb has only the in-frame clones, and not every one. In the table there are approximately 170,000 clones, about 74% of which are singletons. Sequences were obtained from peripheral blood. The receptor source for this set is a woman older than 75 with acute or convalescent COVID-19.

In DNA, the CDR3 is TGTGCCAGCTCAGAACCGGGACTAGCGGGAGCGCAGTATTTT. This translates into CASSEPGLAGAQYF. The V and J genes are TRBV18 and TRBJ2-3; 14 bases align to TRBD2. Trimming at V came to 5 bases and at J to 10 bases, leaving 5 bases not matched to a gene. Germline CDR1 is KGHSH and CDR2 is LQKENI. This CDR3 is built from 14 residues. Combining the CDR3 with reference TRBV18 and TRBJ2-3 gives the whole variable domain NAGVMQNPRHLVRRRGQEARLRCSPMKGHSHVYWYRQLPEEGLKFMVYLQKENIIDESGMPKERFSAEFPKEGPSILRIQQVVRGDSAAYFCASSEPGLAGAQYFGPGTRLTVL.

The rearrangement uses TRBV4-1 and TRBJ1-6; no definite D call. The CDR3 sequence is 16 residues long. Germline V lookup: CDR1 MGHRA, CDR2 YSYEKL. V dropped 1 base and J dropped 8 bases, with 15 bases sitting between them. The CDR3 sequence is CASSQVGPAADSPLHF. CDR3 coding DNA: TGCGCCAGCAGCCAAGTTGGACCAGCGGCGGATTCACCCCTCCACTTT.

The chain has TRBV10-1 and TRBJ2-3; 8 bases are shared with TRBD1. CDR1 WNHNN and CDR2 SYGVQD come from the germline V gene (reference sequence). V dropped 6 bases and J dropped 5; count of bases not matched to a gene: 7. The CDR3 consists of 14 residues. DNA for the CDR3: TGCGCCAGCAGCCCGGGACAGGAGCGAGATACGCAGTATTTT. Translated: CASSPGQERDTQYF.

This sequence joins TRBV7-2 and TRBJ2-3, with TRBD2 matching 15 bases. The CDR3 is 17 residues long. Germline loops: CDR1 SGHTA, CDR2 FQGNSA. J lost 6 bases, V lost 5 bases, and 9 bases had no gene match. The CDR3 bases are TGTGCCAGCAGCCGGACTAGCGGGAGGGTAATCTTGGATACGCAGTATTTT. Translation gives CASSRTSGRVILDTQYF.

The chain carries TRBV9 and TRBJ1-3, with a weak D call TRBD1 (6 bases). The ends were cut back, 3 bases at V and 1 base at J, with 8 bases in the middle. Germline loops: CDR1 SGDLS, CDR2 YYNGEE. The CDR3 length is 14 residues. The CDR3 reads CASSAGDSGNTIYF. CDR3 bases: TGTGCCAGCAGCGCAGGGGATTCTGGAAACACCATATATTTT.

The chain joins TRBV28 to TRBJ1-1; 7 positions match TRBD1. This CDR3 contains 15 residues. Germline V gene lookup returns CDR1 MDHEN and CDR2 SYDVKM. Trimming cost V 8 bases and J 1 base; bases outside gene matches: 10. CDR3 in amino acids: CASSTTGRENTEAFF. CDR3 bases: TGTGCCAGCTCCACGACAGGGCGCGAGAACACTGAAGCTTTCTTT.

The gene calls are TRBV13 and TRBJ2-5; no reliable D call. V was cut by 0 bases and J by 4 bases, with 9 bases left in between. Germline values: CDR1 PRHDT, CDR2 FYEKMQ (reference sequence). The CDR3 totals 14 residues. This chain's CDR3 is CASSLGRVGETQYF. Written as DNA, the CDR3 is TGTGCCAGCAGCTTAGGCCGGGTAGGAGAGACCCAGTACTTC.

The V and J genes are TRBV30 and TRBJ1-6; no clear D. Germline assignment: CDR1 GTSNPN and CDR2 SVGIG (reference sequence). Between the trimmed V and J ends, which lost 4 bases and 9 bases, there was a span of 10 bases. The CDR3 is 12 residues long. Here the CDR3 DNA reads TGTGCCTGGAATGTTAACTCTTCACCCCTCCACTTT. Its protein product is CAWNVNSSPLHF.

V gene TRBV4-2 combines with J gene TRBJ2-1; D is possibly TRBD2 (5 bases). The ends were cut back, 2 bases at V and 6 bases at J, with 23 bases in the middle. This CDR3 contains 18 residues. Germline lookup yields CDR1 LGHNA and CDR2 YNFKEQ. CDR3 sequence reads: CASSQNPPAGSHGNEQFF. In nucleotides, the CDR3 is TGTGCCAGCAGCCAAAACCCCCCCGCGGGTTCTCATGGCAATGAGCAGTTCTTC.

This rearrangement joins TRBV6-5 to TRBJ2-7; 11 positions match TRBD2. The germline V gene has CDR1 MNHEY and CDR2 SVGAGI. There are 15 residues in the CDR3. V was clipped by 2 bases and J by 5 bases; unmatched bases: 5. CDR3 in amino acids: CASSYQTSGNHEQYF. For the CDR3, the DNA is TGTGCCAGCAGTTACCAGACTAGCGGGAACCACGAGCAGTACTTC.